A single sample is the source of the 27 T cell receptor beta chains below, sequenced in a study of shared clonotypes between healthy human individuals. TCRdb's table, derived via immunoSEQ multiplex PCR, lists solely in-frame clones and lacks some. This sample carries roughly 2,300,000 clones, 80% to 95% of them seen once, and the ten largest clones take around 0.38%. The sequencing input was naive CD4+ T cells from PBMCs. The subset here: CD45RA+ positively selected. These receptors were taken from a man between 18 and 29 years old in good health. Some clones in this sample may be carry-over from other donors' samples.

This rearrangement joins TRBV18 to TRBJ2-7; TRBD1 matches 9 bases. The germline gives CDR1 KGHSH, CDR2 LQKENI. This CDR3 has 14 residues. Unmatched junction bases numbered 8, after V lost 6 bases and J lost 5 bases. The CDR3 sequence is CASSPLGQGNEQYF. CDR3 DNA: TGTGCCAGCTCGCCGTTGGGACAGGGCAACGAGCAGTACTTC.

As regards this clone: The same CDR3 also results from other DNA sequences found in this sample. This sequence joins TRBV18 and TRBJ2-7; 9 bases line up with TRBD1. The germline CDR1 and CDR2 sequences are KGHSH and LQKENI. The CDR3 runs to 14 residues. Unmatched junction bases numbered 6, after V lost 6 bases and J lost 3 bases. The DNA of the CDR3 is TGTGCCAGCTCCCCAGGACAGGGGATCTACGAGCAGTACTTC. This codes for CASSPGQGIYEQYF.

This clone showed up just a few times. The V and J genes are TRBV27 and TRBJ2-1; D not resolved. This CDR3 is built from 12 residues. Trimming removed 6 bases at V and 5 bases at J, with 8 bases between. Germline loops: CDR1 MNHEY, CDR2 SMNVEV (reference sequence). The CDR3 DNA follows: TGTGCCAGCAGGTTAGGGCACAATGAGCAGTTCTTC. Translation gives CASRLGHNEQFF.

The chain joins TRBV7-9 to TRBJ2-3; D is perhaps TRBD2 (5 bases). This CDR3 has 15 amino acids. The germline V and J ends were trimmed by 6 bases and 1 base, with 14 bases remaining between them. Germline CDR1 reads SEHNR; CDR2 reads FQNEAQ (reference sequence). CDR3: CASSIGGAGTDTQYF. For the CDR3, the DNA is TGTGCCAGCAGTATCGGAGGAGCCGGCACAGATACGCAGTATTTT.

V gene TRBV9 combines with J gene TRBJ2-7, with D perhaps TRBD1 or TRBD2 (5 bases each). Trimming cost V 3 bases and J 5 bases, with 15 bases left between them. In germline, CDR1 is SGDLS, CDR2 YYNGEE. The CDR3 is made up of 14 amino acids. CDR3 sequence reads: CASSAPGSWNEQYF. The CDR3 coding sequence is TGTGCCAGCAGCGCACCAGGGAGTTGGAACGAGCAGTACTTC.

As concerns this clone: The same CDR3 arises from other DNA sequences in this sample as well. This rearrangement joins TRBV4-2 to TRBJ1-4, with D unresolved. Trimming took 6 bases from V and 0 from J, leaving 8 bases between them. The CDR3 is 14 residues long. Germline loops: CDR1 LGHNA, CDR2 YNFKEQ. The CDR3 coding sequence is TGTGCCAGCAGGACGAGAGCAACTAATGAAAAACTGTTTTTT. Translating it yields CASRTRATNEKLFF.

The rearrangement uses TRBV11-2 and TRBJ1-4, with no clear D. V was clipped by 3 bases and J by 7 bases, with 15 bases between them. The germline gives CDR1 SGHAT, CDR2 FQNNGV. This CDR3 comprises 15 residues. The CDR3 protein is CASSFSGPRGEKLFF. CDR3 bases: TGTGCCAGCAGCTTCTCAGGACCCCGGGGTGAAAAACTGTTTTTT.

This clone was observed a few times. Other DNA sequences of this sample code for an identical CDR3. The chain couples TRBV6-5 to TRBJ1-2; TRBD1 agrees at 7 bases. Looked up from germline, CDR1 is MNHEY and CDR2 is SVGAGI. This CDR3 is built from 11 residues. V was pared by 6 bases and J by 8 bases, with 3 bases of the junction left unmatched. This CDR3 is CASSYRGGYTF. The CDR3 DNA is TGTGCCAGCAGCTACAGGGGCGGCTACACCTTC.

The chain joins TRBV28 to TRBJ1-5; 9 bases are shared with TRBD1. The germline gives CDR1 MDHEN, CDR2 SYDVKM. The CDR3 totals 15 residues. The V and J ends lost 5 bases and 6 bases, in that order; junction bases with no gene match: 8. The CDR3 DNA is TGTGCCAGCAGTCCACAGGGGGCGGTGGGTCAGCCCCAGCATTTT. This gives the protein CASSPQGAVGQPQHF.

CDR3 nucleotide sequence: TGTGCCAGCAGTCCCCGGCGGGGGGGTACTGAAGCTTTCTTT. Translated, it gives CASSPRRGGTEAFF. This chain joins TRBV27 and TRBJ1-1, with D perhaps matching TRBD1 (5 bases). The CDR3 has 14 residues. Germline values: CDR1 MNHEY, CDR2 SMNVEV (reference sequence). Between the trimmed V and J ends, which lost 5 bases and 5 bases, there was a span of 15 bases.

The CDR3, as DNA: TGTGCCAGCAGCTCGCGGACTAGCGGGACTAGCACCGGGGAGCTGTTTTTT. Protein: CASSSRTSGTSTGELFF. This chain links TRBV7-9 with TRBJ2-2, with TRBD2 matching 12 bases. The CDR3 extends over 17 amino acids. Trimming removed 4 bases from V and 4 bases from J; junction bases left unmatched: 7. Germline V gene lookup returns CDR1 SEHNR and CDR2 FQNEAQ (reference sequence).

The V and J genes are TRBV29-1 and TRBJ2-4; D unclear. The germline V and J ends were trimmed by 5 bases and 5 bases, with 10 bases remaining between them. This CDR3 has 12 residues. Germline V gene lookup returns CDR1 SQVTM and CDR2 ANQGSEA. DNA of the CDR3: TGCAGCGTTTTCGTTTACCAAAACATTCAGTACTTC. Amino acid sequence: CSVFVYQNIQYF.

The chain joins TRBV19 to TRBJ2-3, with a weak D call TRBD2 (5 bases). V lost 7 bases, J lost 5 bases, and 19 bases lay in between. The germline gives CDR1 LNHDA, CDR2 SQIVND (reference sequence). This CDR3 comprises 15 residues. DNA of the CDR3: TGTGCCAGTACATCCCGGGGATACCGGGGAGATACGCAGTATTTT. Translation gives CASTSRGYRGDTQYF.

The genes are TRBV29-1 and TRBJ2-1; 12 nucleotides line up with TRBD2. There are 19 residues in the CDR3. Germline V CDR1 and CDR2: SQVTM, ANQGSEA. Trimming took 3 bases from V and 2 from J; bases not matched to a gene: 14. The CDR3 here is CSVEGLTSGSWLAYNEQFF. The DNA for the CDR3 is TGCAGCGTTGAGGGTTTGACTAGCGGGAGTTGGTTGGCCTACAATGAGCAGTTCTTC.

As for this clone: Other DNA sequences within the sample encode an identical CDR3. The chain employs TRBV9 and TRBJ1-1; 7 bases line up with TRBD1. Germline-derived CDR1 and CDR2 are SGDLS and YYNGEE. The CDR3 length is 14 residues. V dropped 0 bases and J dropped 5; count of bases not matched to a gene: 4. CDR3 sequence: CASSVVQGGTEAFF. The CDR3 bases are TGTGCCAGCAGCGTAGTTCAGGGGGGGACTGAAGCTTTCTTT.

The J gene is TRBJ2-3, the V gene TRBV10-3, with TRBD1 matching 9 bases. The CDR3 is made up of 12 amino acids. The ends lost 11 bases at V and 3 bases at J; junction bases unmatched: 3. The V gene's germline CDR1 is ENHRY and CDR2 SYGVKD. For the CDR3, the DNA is TGTGCCGTCGGACAGGGGACAGATACGCAGTATTTT. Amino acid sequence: CAVGQGTDTQYF.

The CDR3 DNA is TGCGCCAGCAGCTTTGTGCCCAACACTGAAGCTTTCTTT. Its translation is CASSFVPNTEAFF. The gene calls are TRBV5-1 and TRBJ1-1, with D uncertain. Trimming pared 2 bases from V and 2 bases from J, leaving 7 bases between. Germline lookup yields CDR1 SGHRS and CDR2 YFSETQ. This CDR3 has 13 residues.

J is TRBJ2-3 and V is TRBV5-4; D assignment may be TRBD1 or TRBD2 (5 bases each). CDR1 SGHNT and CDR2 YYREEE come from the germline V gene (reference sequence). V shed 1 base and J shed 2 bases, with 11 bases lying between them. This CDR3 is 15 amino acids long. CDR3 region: CASSLRLGPTDTQYF. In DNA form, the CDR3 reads TGTGCCAGCAGCTTGCGACTGGGACCCACAGATACGCAGTATTTT.

CDR3: CASSLGPDRSYETQYF. DNA for the CDR3: TGTGCCAGCAGCTTAGGACCGGACAGATCCTACGAGACCCAGTACTTC. J is TRBJ2-5 and V is TRBV11-3; D might be TRBD1 (6 bases). Germline CDR1 and CDR2: SGHNT and YENEEA. The CDR3 spans 16 residues. Trimming left V 1 base short and J 5 bases short, with 17 bases between.

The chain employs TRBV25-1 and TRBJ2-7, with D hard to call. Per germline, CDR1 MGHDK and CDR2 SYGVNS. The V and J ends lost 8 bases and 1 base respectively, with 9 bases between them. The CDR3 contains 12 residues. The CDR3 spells CASGQASYEQYF. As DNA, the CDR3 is TGTGCCAGCGGCCAGGCTTCCTACGAGCAGTACTTC.

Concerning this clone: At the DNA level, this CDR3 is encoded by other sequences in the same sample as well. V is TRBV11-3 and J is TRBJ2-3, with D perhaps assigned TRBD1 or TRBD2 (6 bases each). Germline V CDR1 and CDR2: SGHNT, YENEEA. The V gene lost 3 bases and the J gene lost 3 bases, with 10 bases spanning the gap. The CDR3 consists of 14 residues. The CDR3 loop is CASSLGGATDTQYF. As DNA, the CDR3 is TGTGCCAGCAGCTTGGGGGGCGCGACAGATACGCAGTATTTT.

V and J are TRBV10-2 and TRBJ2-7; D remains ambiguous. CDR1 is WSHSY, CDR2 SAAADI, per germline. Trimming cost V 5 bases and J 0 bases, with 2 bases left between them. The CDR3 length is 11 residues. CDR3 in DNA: TGCGCCAGCAGTCGCTCCTACGAGCAGTACTTC. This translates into CASSRSYEQYF.

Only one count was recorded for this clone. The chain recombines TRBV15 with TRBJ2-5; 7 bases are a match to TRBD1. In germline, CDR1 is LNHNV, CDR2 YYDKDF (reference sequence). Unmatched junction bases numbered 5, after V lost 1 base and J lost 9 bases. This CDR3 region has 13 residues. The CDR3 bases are TGTGCCACCAGCAGAGGGACAGGTGGGGCCCAGTACTTC. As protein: CATSRGTGGAQYF.

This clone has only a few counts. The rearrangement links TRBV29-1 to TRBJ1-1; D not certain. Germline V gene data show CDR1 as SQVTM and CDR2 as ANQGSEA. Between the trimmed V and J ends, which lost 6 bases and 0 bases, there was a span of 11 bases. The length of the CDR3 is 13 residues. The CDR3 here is CSVHSQLNTEAFF. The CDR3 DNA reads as TGCAGCGTCCACAGTCAACTGAACACTGAAGCTTTCTTT. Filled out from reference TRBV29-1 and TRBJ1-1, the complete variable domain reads SAVISQKPSRDICQRGTSLTIQCQVDSQVTMMFWYRQQPGQSLTLIATANQGSEATYESGFVIDKFPISRPNLTFSTLTVSNMSPEDSSIYLCSVHSQLNTEAFFGQGTRLTVV.

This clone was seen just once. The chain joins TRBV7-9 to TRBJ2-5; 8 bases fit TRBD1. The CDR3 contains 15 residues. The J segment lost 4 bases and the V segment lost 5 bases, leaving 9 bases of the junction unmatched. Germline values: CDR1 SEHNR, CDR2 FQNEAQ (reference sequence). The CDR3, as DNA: TGTGCCAGCAGCCAGCTCGACAGGGGTGGAGAGACCCAGTACTTC. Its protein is CASSQLDRGGETQYF. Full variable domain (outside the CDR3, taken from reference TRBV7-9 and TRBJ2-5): DTGVSQNPRHKITKRGQNVTFRCDPISEHNRLYWYRQTLGQGPEFLTYFQNEAQLEKSRLLSDRFSAERPKGSFSTLEIQRTEQGDSAMYLCASSQLDRGGETQYFGPGTRLLVL.

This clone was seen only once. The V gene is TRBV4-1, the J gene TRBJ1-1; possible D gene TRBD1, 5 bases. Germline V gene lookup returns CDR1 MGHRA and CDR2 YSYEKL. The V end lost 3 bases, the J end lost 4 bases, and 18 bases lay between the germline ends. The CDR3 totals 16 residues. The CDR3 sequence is CASSQPWGDLGTEAFF. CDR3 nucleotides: TGCGCCAGCAGCCAGCCCTGGGGGGATTTGGGCACTGAAGCTTTCTTT.

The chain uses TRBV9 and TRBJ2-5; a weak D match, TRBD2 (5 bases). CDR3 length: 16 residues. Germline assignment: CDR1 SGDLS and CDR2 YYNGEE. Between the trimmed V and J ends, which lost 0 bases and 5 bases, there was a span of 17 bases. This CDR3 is CASSVAGLIQGETQYF. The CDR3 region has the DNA TGTGCCAGCAGCGTAGCGGGATTGATCCAAGGGGAGACCCAGTACTTC.